The clone carrying this T cell receptor beta chain was counted only a few times. This entry is derived from a study of blood T cells in healthy people across ages. Trimming pared 0 bases from V and 0 bases from J, leaving 6 bases between. This CDR3 contains 14 residues. Looked up from germline, CDR1 is LGHNA and CDR2 is YSLEER. Donors were healthy Caucasian individuals from Russia aged roughly 6 to 90. A J-beta primer mix and a sample-barcoded 5' primer were used in a second PCR of about 7 to 11 cycles. MiXCR, run by TCRdb on the 5' RACE reads, gives a single entry per CDR3 protein. The sample consists of approximately 820,000 distinct CDR3 sequences, around two fifths of them appearing once.

Sequences were obtained from blood. The rearrangement uses TRBV4-3 and TRBJ2-7; D gene ambiguous. The sequence was obtained from a man aged 60 to 75 in good health. CDR3 in amino acids: CASSQDLYSYEQYF. The CDR3 nucleotides are TGCGCCAGCAGCCAAGATCTTTACTCCTACGAGCAGTACTTC.